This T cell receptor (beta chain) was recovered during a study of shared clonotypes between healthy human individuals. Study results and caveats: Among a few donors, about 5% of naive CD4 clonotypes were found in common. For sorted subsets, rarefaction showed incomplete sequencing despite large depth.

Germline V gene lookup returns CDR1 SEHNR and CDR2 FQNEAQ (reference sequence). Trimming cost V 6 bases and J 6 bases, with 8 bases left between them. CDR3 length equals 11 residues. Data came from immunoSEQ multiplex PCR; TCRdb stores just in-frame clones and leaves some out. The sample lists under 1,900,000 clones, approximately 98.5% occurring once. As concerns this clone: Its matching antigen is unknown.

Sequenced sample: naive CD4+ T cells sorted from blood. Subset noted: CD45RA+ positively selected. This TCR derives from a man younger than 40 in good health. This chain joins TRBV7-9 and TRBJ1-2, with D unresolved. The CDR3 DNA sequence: TGTGCCAGCAGACCGCCGGATGGCTACACCTTC. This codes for CASRPPDGYTF.